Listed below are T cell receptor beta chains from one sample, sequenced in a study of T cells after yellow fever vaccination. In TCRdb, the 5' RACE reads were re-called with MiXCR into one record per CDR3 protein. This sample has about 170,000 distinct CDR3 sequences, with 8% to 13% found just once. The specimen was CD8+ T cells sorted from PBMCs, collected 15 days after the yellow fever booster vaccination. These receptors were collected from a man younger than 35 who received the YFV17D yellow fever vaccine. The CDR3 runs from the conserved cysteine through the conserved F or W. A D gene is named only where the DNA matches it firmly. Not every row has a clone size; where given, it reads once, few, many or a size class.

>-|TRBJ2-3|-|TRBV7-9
CASSLNPKGTDTQYF
TGTGCCAGCAGCCTGAACCCCAAGGGCACAGATACGCAGTATTTT
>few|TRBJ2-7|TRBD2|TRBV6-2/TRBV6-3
CASRRGTSGSYEQYF
TGTGCCAGCAGAAGAGGGACTAGCGGATCATACGAGCAGTACTTC
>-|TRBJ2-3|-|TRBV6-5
CASIGRWGRDGTDTQYF
TGTGCCAGCATCGGTCGCTGGGGCAGGGATGGCACAGATACGCAGTATTTT
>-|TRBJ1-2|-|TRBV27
CASSLSYRDNYGYTF
TGTGCCAGCAGTTTATCGTACAGGGACAACTATGGCTACACCTTC
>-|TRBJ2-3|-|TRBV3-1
CASSQESGLGDTQYF
TGTGCCAGCAGCCAAGAGAGCGGGTTGGGGGATACGCAGTATTTT
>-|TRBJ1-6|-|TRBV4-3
CASSQGVGVRFGSPLHF
TGCGCCAGCAGCCAAGGAGTGGGGGTCAGGTTTGGATCACCCCTCCACTTT
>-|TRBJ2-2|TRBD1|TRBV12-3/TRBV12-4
CASSYFGTGNTGELFF
TGTGCCAGCAGTTATTTCGGGACAGGGAACACCGGGGAGCTGTTTTTT
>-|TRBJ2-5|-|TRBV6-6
CASSYPRQKETQYF
TGTGCCAGCAGTTACCCCCGACAGAAAGAGACCCAGTACTTC
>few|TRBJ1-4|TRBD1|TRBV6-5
CASSRGQEKLFF
TGTGCCAGCAGTCGGGGACAGGAAAAACTGTTTTTT
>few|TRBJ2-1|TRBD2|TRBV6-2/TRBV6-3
CASRAGGTYNEQFF
TGTGCCAGCAGGGCGGGGGGGACCTACAATGAGCAGTTCTTC
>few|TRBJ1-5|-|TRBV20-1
CSARVTDEESNQPQHF
TGCAGTGCTAGAGTTACGGACGAGGAGAGCAATCAGCCCCAGCATTTT
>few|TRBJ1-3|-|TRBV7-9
CASSAGGDSGNTIYF
TGTGCCAGCAGCGCTGGAGGGGACTCTGGAAACACCATATATTTT
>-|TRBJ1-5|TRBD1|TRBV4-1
CASSQDLGDRRHQHF
TGCGCCAGCAGCCAAGATCTGGGGGACAGACGACACCAGCATTTT
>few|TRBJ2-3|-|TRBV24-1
CATSDLSPQGPDTQYF
TGTGCCACCAGTGACCTTAGCCCACAGGGACCAGATACGCAGTATTTT
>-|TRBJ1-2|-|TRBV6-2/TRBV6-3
CASTDGGYGYTF
TGTGCCAGCACCGACGGGGGATATGGCTACACCTTC
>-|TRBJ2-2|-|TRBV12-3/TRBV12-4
CASRGDSNTGELFF
TGTGCCAGCAGAGGGGACTCAAACACCGGGGAGCTGTTTTTT
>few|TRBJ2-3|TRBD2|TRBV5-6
CASSLGLAGDHLTDTQYF
TGTGCCAGCAGCTTGGGACTAGCGGGGGACCACCTCACAGATACGCAGTATTTT
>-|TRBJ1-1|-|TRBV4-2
CASSQDSGGNTEAFF
TGTGCCAGCAGCCAAGATTCCGGGGGGAACACTGAAGCTTTCTTT
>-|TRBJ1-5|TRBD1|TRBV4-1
CASSQGDRGNQPQHF
TGCGCCAGCAGCCAGGGGGACAGGGGGAATCAGCCCCAGCATTTT
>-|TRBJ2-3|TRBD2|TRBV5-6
CASSLESSGVETDTQYF
TGTGCCAGCAGCTTGGAGTCTAGCGGGGTGGAGACAGATACGCAGTATTTT
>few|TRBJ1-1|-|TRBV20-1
CSVPVGMGTEAFF
TGCAGTGTCCCGGTGGGGATGGGCACTGAAGCTTTCTTT
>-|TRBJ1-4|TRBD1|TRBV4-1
CASSPPTGFEKLFF
TGCGCCAGCAGCCCTCCGACAGGGTTCGAAAAACTGTTTTTT